The entry that follows covers one T cell receptor beta chain sequence. CDR1 is SGHRS and CDR2 is YFSETQ in the germline V gene. Trimming left V 3 bases short and J 2 bases short, with 12 bases between. The CDR3 is 14 amino acids. Assay used: immunoSEQ multiplex PCR; TCRdb lists only in-frame clones, some missing. The sample contains roughly 260,000 clones, 80% to 90% of which appear only once. The record originates from a study of blood T cell repertoires in COVID-19. In assigning cohorts, the study relied on participant-reported clinical history. Sequenced: PBMCs or T cells enriched from blood (not recorded which). This sequence joins TRBV5-1 and TRBJ2-7; D gene uncertain. This receptor was taken from a woman aged 50 to 60 who had recovered from COVID-19. This chain's CDR3 is CASSSPPLTYEQYF. The CDR3 DNA follows: TGCGCCAGCAGCTCCCCCCCACTTACCTACGAGCAGTACTTC.